This T cell receptor beta chain was recorded in a study of Graves' ophthalmopathy and Graves' hyperthyroidism. Points from the study as a whole: Clonotypes were expanded in thyroid at above 0.001 frequency, and most also appeared in blood.

TCR beta CDR3 regions were amplified from RNA transcripts. HTBI primers served in a first-round RT-PCR, which a second-round multiplex PCR followed. TCRdb re-derived calls from the multiplex PCR reads in MiXCR, one entry per CDR3 protein. The sample consists of 300,000 to 400,000 distinct CDR3 sequences, roughly 17% of them appearing once. This CDR3 region has 13 residues. Per the germline V gene, CDR1 is SGHTA and CDR2 is FQGTGA. V shed 2 bases and J shed 6 bases, with 7 bases lying between them. This clonotype occurred many times. The antigen is unknown. As the starting material, over 9.5 ml of fresh peripheral blood yielded the PBMCs.

The chain recombines TRBV7-3 with TRBJ2-2; D gene unclear. The TCR comes from an adult man with Graves' ophthalmopathy. Sequenced sample: peripheral blood. This chain's CDR3 is CASSLLLAGELFF. The CDR3 DNA reads as TGTGCCAGCAGCTTATTATTGGCCGGGGAGCTGTTTTTT.